The clone carrying this TCR beta chain appeared a few times. Its matching antigen is unknown. The data are from a study of T-cell memory formation after mild COVID-19. For the study at large: Largely, TCR clusters stayed within a single donor. Findings of the study overall: CD4+ contracting clones were mainly CM and EM; CD8+ ones, EMRA. Prior to infection, memory already included some responding clones, suggesting cross-reactive memory joined. Clones that shrank (day 15 to 85) were balanced CD4/CD8, whereas later expanders leaned CD4+.

V shed 5 bases and J shed 3 bases, with 18 bases lying between them. The CDR3 is 16 amino acids. TCRdb fed the 5' RACE reads into MiXCR, producing one record per CDR3 protein. Of roughly 580,000 distinct CDR3 sequences in the sample, around 17% were seen once. The chain links TRBV12-3 or TRBV12-4 to TRBJ2-3; D not certain. The sequence came from an adult woman who had mild COVID-19 (a few samples of this study predate the infection). Cell type and time point are not known. What was sequenced was PBMCs or a T cell subset sorted from them (not recorded which). The CDR3 bases are TGTGCCAGCAGTCCCTCCGGAACTTTAATAACAGATACGCAGTATTTT. Residues: CASSPSGTLITDTQYF.